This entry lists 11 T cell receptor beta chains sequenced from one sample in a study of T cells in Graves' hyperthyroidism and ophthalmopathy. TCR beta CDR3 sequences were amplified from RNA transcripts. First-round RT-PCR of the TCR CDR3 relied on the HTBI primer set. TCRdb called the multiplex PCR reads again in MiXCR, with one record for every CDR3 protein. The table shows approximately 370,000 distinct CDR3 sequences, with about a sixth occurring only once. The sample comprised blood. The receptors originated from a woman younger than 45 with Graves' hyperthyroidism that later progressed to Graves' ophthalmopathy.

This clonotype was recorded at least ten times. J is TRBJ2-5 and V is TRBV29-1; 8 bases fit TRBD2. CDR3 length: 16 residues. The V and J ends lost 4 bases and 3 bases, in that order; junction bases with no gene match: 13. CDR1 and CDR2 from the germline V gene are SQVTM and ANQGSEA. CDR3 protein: CSVGPLWVSGEETQYF. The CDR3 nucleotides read TGCAGCGTTGGTCCCCTGTGGGTTAGCGGGGAAGAGACCCAGTACTTC.

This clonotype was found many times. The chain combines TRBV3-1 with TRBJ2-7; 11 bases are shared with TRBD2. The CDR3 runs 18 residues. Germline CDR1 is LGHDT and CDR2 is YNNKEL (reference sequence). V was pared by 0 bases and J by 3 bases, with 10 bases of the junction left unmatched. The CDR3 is CASSQEDSRLAGGYEQYF. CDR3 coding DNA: TGTGCCAGCAGCCAAGAGGATTCTCGGCTAGCGGGAGGCTACGAGCAGTACTTC.

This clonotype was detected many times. CDR3 nucleotide sequence: TGTGCCTGGAGTACAGGAGCCCATGGAAACACCATATATTTT. Amino acid sequence: CAWSTGAHGNTIYF. This chain joins TRBV30 and TRBJ1-3; a possible D gene is TRBD1 (5 bases). Trimming removed 2 bases from V and 3 bases from J, with 11 bases in between. The CDR3 is made up of 14 amino acids. In germline, CDR1 is GTSNPN, CDR2 SVGIG (reference sequence). Supplemented by reference TRBV30 and TRBJ1-3, the full variable domain reads SQTIHQWPATLVQPVGSPLSLECTVEGTSNPNLYWYRQAAGRGLQLLFYSVGIGQISSEVPQNLSASRPQDRQFILSSKKLLLSDSGFYLCAWSTGAHGNTIYFGEGSWLTVV.

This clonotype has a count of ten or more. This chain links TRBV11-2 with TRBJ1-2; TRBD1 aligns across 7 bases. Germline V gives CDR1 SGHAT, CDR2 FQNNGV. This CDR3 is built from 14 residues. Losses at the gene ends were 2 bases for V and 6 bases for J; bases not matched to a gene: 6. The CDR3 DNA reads TGTGCCAGCAGCTTAATCGCCAGGGGGGATGGCTACACCTTC. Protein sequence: CASSLIARGDGYTF.

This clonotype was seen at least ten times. CDR3: CASCHRTGGFADTQYF. The CDR3 DNA follows: TGTGCCAGCTGCCACCGGACAGGGGGCTTCGCAGATACGCAGTATTTT. This sequence joins TRBV27 and TRBJ2-3; 11 bases align to TRBD1. Germline trimming cut 8 bases from V and 4 bases from J; bases unmatched to any gene: 11. CDR1 and CDR2 (germline): MNHEY, SMNVEV (reference sequence). There are 16 residues in the CDR3.

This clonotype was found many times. The CDR3 coding sequence is TGTGCCAGCAGCCCATACCGCGGGCCCGACCCCGACAATGAGCAGTTCTTC. This encodes CASSPYRGPDPDNEQFF. The chain is built from TRBV7-6 and TRBJ2-1, with D possibly TRBD2 on 5 matching bases. CDR3 length equals 17 residues. The germline V gene encodes CDR1 SGHVS and CDR2 FNYEAQ. The germline V and J ends were trimmed by 5 bases and 5 bases, with 22 bases remaining between them.

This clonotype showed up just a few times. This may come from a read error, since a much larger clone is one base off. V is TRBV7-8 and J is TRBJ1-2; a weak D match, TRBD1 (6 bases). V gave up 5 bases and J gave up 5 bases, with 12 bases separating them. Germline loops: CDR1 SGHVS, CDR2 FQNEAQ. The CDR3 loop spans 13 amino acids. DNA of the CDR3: TGTGCCAGCAGCCTGGGGGCCGAGTATGGCTACACCTTC. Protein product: CASSLGAEYGYTF.

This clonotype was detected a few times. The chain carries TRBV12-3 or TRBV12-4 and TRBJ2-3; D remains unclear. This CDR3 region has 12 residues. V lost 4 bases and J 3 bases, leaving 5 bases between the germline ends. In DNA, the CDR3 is TGTGCCAGCAGTTACCAGACAGATACGCAGTATTTT. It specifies CASSYQTDTQYF.

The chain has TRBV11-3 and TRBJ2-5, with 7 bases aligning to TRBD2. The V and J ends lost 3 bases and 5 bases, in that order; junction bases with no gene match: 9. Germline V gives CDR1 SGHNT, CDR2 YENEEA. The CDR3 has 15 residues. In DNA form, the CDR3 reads TGTGCCAGCAGCTTCCCTAGCGGCCCCACCGAGACCCAGTACTTC. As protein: CASSFPSGPTETQYF.

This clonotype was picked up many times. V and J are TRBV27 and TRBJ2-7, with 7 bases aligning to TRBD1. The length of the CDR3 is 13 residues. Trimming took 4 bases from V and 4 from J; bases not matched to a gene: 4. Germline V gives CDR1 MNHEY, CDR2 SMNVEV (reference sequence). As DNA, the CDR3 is TGTGCCAGCAGTTCCAAGGGGGCGTACGAGCAGTACTTC. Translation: CASSSKGAYEQYF.

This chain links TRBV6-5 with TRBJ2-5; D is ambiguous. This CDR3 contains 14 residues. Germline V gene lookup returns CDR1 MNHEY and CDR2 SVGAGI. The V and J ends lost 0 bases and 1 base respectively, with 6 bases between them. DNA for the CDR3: TGTGCCAGCAGTTACTCTGCCCCCCAAGAGACCCAGTACTTC. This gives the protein CASSYSAPQETQYF.